The 17 T cell receptor beta chains presented below share a single source sample, sequenced in a study of identical twins. TCRdb re-called the 5' RACE reads with MiXCR, one entry per CDR3 protein. The sample has some 600,000 distinct CDR3 sequences, around 7.5% seen once. This sample was shared with a second study, whose subject was yellow fever vaccine responses in identical twins.

Sequencing was carried out using PBMCs. The receptor source for this set is a woman aged 18-29 years in good health.

The chain recombines TRBV5-1 with TRBJ2-3; TRBD2 agrees at 15 bases. The junction had 10 bases not matched to a gene; V was cut back by 4 bases and J by 10 bases. The CDR3 consists of 16 residues. The germline V gene has CDR1 SGHRS and CDR2 YFSETQ. CDR3 region: CASSGLAGGFGRAQYF. CDR3 in DNA: TGCGCCAGCAGCGGACTAGCGGGAGGGTTTGGCCGGGCGCAGTATTTT.

The sample holds many counts of this clonotype. The chain combines TRBV6-2 or TRBV6-3 with TRBJ1-2, with unresolved D. V lost 2 bases, J lost 3 bases, and 4 bases lay in between. Looked up from germline, CDR1 is MNHEY and CDR2 is SVGEGT. The CDR3 loop spans 12 amino acids. DNA of the CDR3: TGTGCCAGCAGTTACGGGGACTATGGCTACACCTTC. Protein product: CASSYGDYGYTF.

This clonotype showed up many times. This chain links TRBV12-3 or TRBV12-4 with TRBJ2-2; D is ambiguous. Trimming took off 4 bases at V and 3 bases at J, with 12 bases between the two ends. The CDR3 sequence is 15 residues long. CDR3 bases: TGTGCCAGCAGTTACTCGGGTATAGACACCGGGGAGCTGTTTTTT. This translates into CASSYSGIDTGELFF.

The rearrangement uses TRBV19 and TRBJ1-2; D remains ambiguous. The germline V and J ends were trimmed by 7 bases and 5 bases, with 14 bases remaining between them. From germline, CDR1 is LNHDA and CDR2 SQIVND (reference sequence). There are 13 residues in the CDR3. The chain's CDR3 is CASTARAKYGYTF. The CDR3 coding sequence is TGTGCCAGTACAGCCAGAGCAAAGTATGGCTACACCTTC.

This clonotype was seen only a few times. The rearrangement joins TRBV5-1 to TRBJ2-2; the D gene is possibly TRBD1 (5 bases). The ends were cut back, 0 bases at V and 1 base at J, with 10 bases in the middle. Germline-derived CDR1 and CDR2 are SGHRS and YFSETQ. The CDR3 is 16 amino acids. CDR3 sequence (DNA): TGCGCCAGCAGCTTGGTCCCAGGGTGGAACACCGGGGAGCTGTTTTTT. Translation gives CASSLVPGWNTGELFF.

The gene calls are TRBV3-1 and TRBJ2-7; D is ambiguous. The CDR3 has 15 amino acids. Germline CDR1 and CDR2: LGHDT and YNNKEL (reference sequence). V was clipped by 3 bases and J by 2 bases, with 14 bases between them. CDR3: CASSHRARRPYEQYF. CDR3 DNA sequence: TGTGCCAGCAGCCATCGGGCCCGGCGTCCCTACGAGCAGTACTTC.

J is TRBJ2-1 and V is TRBV24-1; possibly TRBD1 for D (6 bases). Looked up from germline, CDR1 is KGHDR and CDR2 is SFDVKD. V shed 2 bases and J shed 9 bases, with 16 bases lying between them. This CDR3 is built from 15 residues. CDR3 in amino acids: CATSDSLLGGVEQFF. The CDR3, as DNA: TGTGCCACCAGTGATTCTCTGCTAGGGGGTGTTGAGCAGTTCTTC.

Many counts were recorded for this clonotype. The chain links TRBV4-1 to TRBJ2-1; tentative D call: TRBD2 (6 bases). Germline lookup yields CDR1 MGHRA and CDR2 YSYEKL. Trimming took off 4 bases at V and 0 bases at J, with 13 bases between the two ends. This CDR3 is built from 16 residues. CDR3 residues: CASSPISGASYNEQFF. The CDR3 DNA follows: TGCGCCAGCAGCCCCATTAGCGGAGCCTCCTACAATGAGCAGTTCTTC.

The J gene is TRBJ2-7, the V gene TRBV10-3; no clear D gene. Germline-derived CDR1 and CDR2 are ENHRY and SYGVKD. Trimming pared 8 bases from V and 3 bases from J, leaving 11 bases between. CDR3 length: 12 amino acids. In DNA, the CDR3 is TGTGCCATCGCAGCGAATAGCTACGAGCAGTACTTC. Its protein product is CAIAANSYEQYF.

This clonotype was observed a handful of times. This chain uses TRBV7-2 with TRBJ2-7, with 10 positions matching TRBD2. CDR3 size: 13 residues. From germline, CDR1 is SGHTA and CDR2 FQGNSA. V shed 8 bases, J shed 4 bases, and the junction held 5 bases outside the gene matches. The CDR3 protein is CASGAGGPYEQYF. CDR3 bases: TGTGCCAGCGGAGCGGGAGGGCCGTACGAGCAGTACTTC.

The chain joins TRBV7-6 to TRBJ2-5; 8 bases are a match to TRBD1. The CDR3 extends over 19 amino acids. Germline trimming cut 4 bases from V and 1 base from J; bases unmatched to any gene: 17. CDR1 SGHVS and CDR2 FNYEAQ come from the germline V gene. Here the CDR3 reads CASSYHKNRDRLLQETQYF. The CDR3 DNA reads TGTGCCAGCAGCTATCATAAGAACCGGGACAGGCTTCTCCAAGAGACCCAGTACTTC.

There are many counts of this clonotype. CDR3 amino acids: CSVNSGYQETQYF. CDR3 bases: TGCAGCGTTAACTCGGGATACCAAGAGACCCAGTACTTC. This chain links TRBV29-1 with TRBJ2-5; maybe TRBD2 (5 bases). Germline CDR1 and CDR2: SQVTM and ANQGSEA. Trimming took 5 bases from V and 0 from J, leaving 10 bases between them. The length of the CDR3 is 13 residues.

At least ten counts were recorded for this clonotype. The chain has TRBV12-3 or TRBV12-4 and TRBJ1-1, with D hard to call. The CDR3 sequence is 12 residues long. V was shortened by 7 bases and J by 6 bases, with 12 bases between the two germline ends. CDR3 sequence reads: CASNSRGPEAFF. The CDR3 bases are TGTGCCAGCAACTCCCGGGGTCCTGAAGCTTTCTTT.

The chain employs TRBV6-5 and TRBJ2-7; 10 bases are shared with TRBD1. V trimming: 4 bases; J trimming: 6 bases; junction bases outside the gene matches: 9. Looked up from germline, CDR1 is MNHEY and CDR2 is SVGAGI. The CDR3 has 15 residues. The CDR3 region has the DNA TGTGCCAGCAGTTCAGCCGGGACAGGGGCCTCCGAGCAGTACTTC. This codes for CASSSAGTGASEQYF.

This clonotype came up a few times. Here the CDR3 DNA reads TGTGCCAGCACCCTTCCGGGCCGAGGTAGAGCTTTCTTT. This translates into CASTLPGRGRAFF. The genes are TRBV28 and TRBJ1-1; D unclear. The CDR3 runs to 13 residues. CDR1 is MDHEN and CDR2 is SYDVKM in the germline V gene. V was cut by 7 bases and J by 10 bases, with 19 bases left in between. The entire variable domain, with the rest obtained from reference TRBV28 and TRBJ1-1, is as follows: DVKVTQSSRYLVKRTGEKVFLECVQDMDHENMFWYRQDPGLGLRLIYFSYDVKMKEKGDIPEGYSVSREKKERFSLILESASTNQTSMYLCASTLPGRGRAFFGQGTRLTVV.

Only a few counts were recorded for this clonotype. This chain links TRBV6-6 with TRBJ2-1; TRBD2 agrees at 8 bases. Germline values: CDR1 MNHNY, CDR2 SVGAGI (reference sequence). The J segment lost 4 bases and the V segment lost 8 bases, leaving 4 bases of the junction unmatched. The CDR3 has 13 amino acids. CDR3 amino acids: CASGLAGYNEQFF. CDR3 coding DNA: TGTGCCAGCGGTCTAGCGGGTTACAATGAGCAGTTCTTC.

This clonotype was counted many times. The genes are TRBV7-2 and TRBJ2-2; 8 bases are a match to TRBD2. The CDR3 loop spans 16 amino acids. Germline V gene data show CDR1 as SGHTA and CDR2 as FQGNSA. J gave up 4 bases and V 1 base, and 5 bases lay outside the gene matches. The CDR3 loop is CASSLGKRGFTGELFF. The CDR3 region has the DNA TGTGCCAGCAGCTTAGGGAAGCGGGGGTTCACCGGGGAGCTGTTTTTT.